This T cell receptor (beta chain) emerged from a study of post-analysis software for immune sequencing data. The overall study: Included courses were relapsing-remitting and secondary progressive multiple sclerosis; progressive-relapsing multiple sclerosis was also included.

Whole-study findings and limits: Elevated frequency relative to controls characterized several TRBV segments in patients, TRBV5-6, TRBV5-1 and TRBV20-1 among them. Controls' normalized Chao1 diversity significantly exceeded that of multiple sclerosis patients.

Libraries were made from TCR beta cDNA, and they carried unique molecular identifiers. TCRdb reprocessed the PCR reads via MiXCR and lists one record per CDR3 protein. Here the sample spans 750,000 to 900,000 distinct CDR3 sequences, around 46% being singletons. Germline V gene sequence: CDR1 SGHRS, CDR2 YFSETQ. This CDR3 spans 19 amino acids. With 3 bases clipped from V and 6 bases from J, the junction kept 19 bases outside the gene matches. A word on this clonotype: Its antigen is as yet unknown.

The genes are TRBV5-1 and TRBJ2-1; 9 nucleotides match TRBD2. Material: blood. This TCR derives from a girl between 5 and 17 years old with multiple sclerosis. The CDR3 DNA reads as TGCGCCAGCAGCTCGGCCCTTTTGGGGCGGGAGGGCCCCACCAATGAGCAGTTCTTC. The encoded protein is CASSSALLGREGPTNEQFF.